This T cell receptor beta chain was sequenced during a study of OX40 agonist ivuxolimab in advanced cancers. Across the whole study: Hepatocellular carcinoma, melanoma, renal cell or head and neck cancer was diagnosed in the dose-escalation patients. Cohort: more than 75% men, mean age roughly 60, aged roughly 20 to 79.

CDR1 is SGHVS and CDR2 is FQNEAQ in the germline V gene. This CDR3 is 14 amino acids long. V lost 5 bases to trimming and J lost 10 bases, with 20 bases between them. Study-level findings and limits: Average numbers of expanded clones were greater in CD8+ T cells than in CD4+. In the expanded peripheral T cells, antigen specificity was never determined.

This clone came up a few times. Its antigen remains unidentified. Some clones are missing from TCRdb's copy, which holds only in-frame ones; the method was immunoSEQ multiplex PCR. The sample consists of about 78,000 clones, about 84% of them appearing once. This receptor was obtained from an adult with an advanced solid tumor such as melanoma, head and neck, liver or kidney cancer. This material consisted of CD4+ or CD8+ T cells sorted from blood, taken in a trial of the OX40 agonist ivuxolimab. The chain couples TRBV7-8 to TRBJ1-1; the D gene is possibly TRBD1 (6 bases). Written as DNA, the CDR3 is TGTGCCAGCAGCCCCCGACAGGTACCGGGGGGAGCTTTCTTT. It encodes CASSPRQVPGGAFF.